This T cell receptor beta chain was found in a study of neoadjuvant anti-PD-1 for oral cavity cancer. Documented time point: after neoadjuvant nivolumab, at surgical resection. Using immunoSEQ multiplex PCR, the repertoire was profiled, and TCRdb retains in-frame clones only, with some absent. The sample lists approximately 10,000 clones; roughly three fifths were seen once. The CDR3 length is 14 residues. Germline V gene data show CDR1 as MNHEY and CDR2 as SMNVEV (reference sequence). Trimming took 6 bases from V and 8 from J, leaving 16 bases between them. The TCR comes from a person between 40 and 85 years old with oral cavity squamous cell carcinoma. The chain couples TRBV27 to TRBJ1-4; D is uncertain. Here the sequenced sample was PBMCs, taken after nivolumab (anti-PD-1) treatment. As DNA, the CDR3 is TGTGCCAGCAGGCCGCACTACGAGCGGGAAAAACTGTTTTTT. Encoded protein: CASRPHYEREKLFF.